This TCR beta chain was profiled in a study of blood T cells in healthy people across ages. There are a few counts of this clonotype. The second PCR ran roughly 7 to 12 cycles with a sample-barcoded 5' primer and J-beta primers. One entry per CDR3 protein results from TCRdb running MiXCR on the 5' RACE reads. The data contain 1.5 million to 2 million distinct CDR3 sequences, 28% of them singletons. The CDR3 consists of 14 residues. CDR1 and CDR2 (germline): SQVTM, ANQGSEA. J lost 7 bases, V lost 6 bases, and 9 bases had no gene match. The sequence was collected from a woman in her 30s in good health. V is TRBV29-1 and J is TRBJ2-1, with TRBD2 matching 10 bases. Sequenced material: blood. CDR3 in DNA: TGCAGCGTCGGCCGGACTAGCGGAGTTAATGAGCAGTTCTTC. It specifies CSVGRTSGVNEQFF.